Below are 25 T cell receptor beta chains sequenced from a single sample in a study of shared clonotypes between healthy human individuals. The repertoire was sequenced with immunoSEQ multiplex PCR; TCRdb's copy has only in-frame clones and lacks some. The sample yields 2 million to 2.5 million clones, about 95% seen once. CD8 cells classed as naive were CD45RO-negative and positively selected for CCR7, excluding terminally differentiated effector memory CD45RA+ cells. Sequencing was done on a sample of naive CD8+ T cells sorted from blood. The receptors come from a man younger than 35 in good health.

The chain has TRBV19 and TRBJ1-2; the D is unclear. Germline-derived CDR1 and CDR2 are LNHDA and SQIVND (reference sequence). The CDR3 runs to 12 residues. V shed 1 base and J shed 13 bases, with 13 bases lying between them. This CDR3 reads CASSIGSSLSTF. The CDR3 nucleotides are TGTGCCAGTAGTATAGGCAGCTCCCTCTCCACCTTC.

The chain couples TRBV28 to TRBJ2-7; 7 bases match TRBD1. Germline CDR1 is MDHEN and CDR2 is SYDVKM. The CDR3 loop spans 14 amino acids. Trimming took 3 bases from V and 7 from J; bases not matched to a gene: 9. The CDR3 sequence is CASSLLGQTWEQYF. CDR3 coding DNA: TGTGCCAGCAGTTTGTTGGGACAGACCTGGGAGCAGTACTTC.

V gene TRBV2 combines with J gene TRBJ1-1; no clear D. Looked up from germline, CDR1 is SNHLY and CDR2 is FYNNEI. The CDR3 runs to 14 residues. Trimming shortened V by 11 bases and J by 0 bases, and 16 bases separated the two germline ends. The CDR3 DNA follows: TGTGCCGATCTTTTTCTGGGGATGAACACTGAAGCTTTCTTT. This sequence encodes CADLFLGMNTEAFF.

The gene calls are TRBV10-2 and TRBJ1-6; TRBD1 might be the D (6 bases). The CDR3 length is 15 residues. V was trimmed by 8 bases and J by 7 bases, leaving 18 bases between them. The germline V gene encodes CDR1 WSHSY and CDR2 SAAADI. CDR3 DNA sequence: TGCGCCAGCGGGGGGACACCCGGTGGGAATTCACCCCTCCACTTT. The encoded protein is CASGGTPGGNSPLHF.

The chain links TRBV6-1 to TRBJ1-4; possible D gene TRBD1, 5 bases. The V gene lost 0 bases and the J gene lost 7 bases, with 18 bases spanning the gap. The germline CDR1 and CDR2 sequences are MNHNS and SASEGT. This CDR3 has 17 amino acids. CDR3 DNA sequence: TGTGCCAGCAGTGAAGCGGCGCTCGCAGGGTATCCTGAAAAACTGTTTTTT. Translation gives CASSEAALAGYPEKLFF.

Turning to this clone: At one of its ends the junction is not consistent with the germline gene, which may arise from a read error. The J gene is TRBJ2-7, the V gene TRBV27; 12 bases are a match to TRBD2. Germline CDR1 reads MNHEY; CDR2 reads SMNVEV (reference sequence). The CDR3 has 15 residues. The CDR3 nucleotides read TGTACCAGCAGTCCCCGGACTAGCGGGGCTACGAAGCAGTACTTC. The encoded protein is CTSSPRTSGATKQYF.

The genes are TRBV4-1 and TRBJ1-6; D gene uncertain. Germline V gene sequence: CDR1 MGHRA, CDR2 YSYEKL. The CDR3 sequence is 15 residues long. Trimming removed 0 bases from V and 14 bases from J, with 17 bases in between. CDR3 loop: CASSQDLGEAPALHF. The CDR3, as DNA: TGCGCCAGCAGCCAAGACCTTGGGGAGGCCCCGGCCCTCCACTTT.

This clone showed up just once. The chain couples TRBV28 to TRBJ2-4; the match to TRBD1 covers 12 bases. CDR1 is MDHEN, CDR2 SYDVKM, per germline. The trim removed 4 bases at V and 8 bases at J, leaving 12 bases unmatched. This CDR3 contains 17 residues. CDR3 DNA: TGTGCCAGCAGTTCCCCAGGGACAGGGGGCTTTCGAGACATTCAGTACTTC. It encodes CASSSPGTGGFRDIQYF.

This chain links TRBV5-6 with TRBJ2-3; D perhaps matches TRBD2 (6 bases). CDR1 and CDR2 from the germline V gene are SGHDT and YYEEEE. The CDR3 runs 15 residues. V dropped 2 bases and J dropped 4 bases, with 14 bases sitting between them. Here the CDR3 reads CASSFLEGSADTQYF. The DNA of the CDR3 is TGTGCCAGCAGCTTCTTGGAGGGGAGCGCAGATACGCAGTATTTT. Variable domain in full (rest from reference TRBV5-6 and TRBJ2-3): DAGVTQSPTHLIKTRGQQVTLRCSPKSGHDTVSWYQQALGQGPQFIFQYYEEEERQRGNFPDRFSGHQFPNYSSELNVNALLLGDSALYLCASSFLEGSADTQYFGPGTRLTVL.

This chain uses TRBV5-1 with TRBJ2-7; 7 positions agree with TRBD2. The V gene's germline CDR1 is SGHRS and CDR2 YFSETQ. The ends lost 0 bases at V and 0 bases at J; junction bases unmatched: 3. This CDR3 spans 15 amino acids. CDR3 protein: CASSLAGRNSYEQYF. The CDR3 DNA reads TGCGCCAGCAGCTTGGCCGGGAGGAACTCCTACGAGCAGTACTTC.

The rearrangement uses TRBV15 and TRBJ2-3, with D unresolved. The CDR3 extends over 17 amino acids. Trimming removed 0 bases at V and 2 bases at J, with 15 bases between. Germline assignment: CDR1 LNHNV and CDR2 YYDKDF (reference sequence). The CDR3 bases are TGTGCCACCAGCAGAGATGGATTGGGAAGGCTCACAGATACGCAGTATTTT. As protein: CATSRDGLGRLTDTQYF.

Comments on this clone: Distinct nucleotide sequences in the sample also encode this CDR3. The V gene is TRBV30, the J gene TRBJ1-3; no clear D. CDR1 is GTSNPN and CDR2 is SVGIG in the germline V gene (reference sequence). The CDR3 has 14 residues. Trimming removed 0 bases at V and 0 bases at J, with 6 bases between. CDR3 bases: TGTGCCTGGAGTGTGGGGAACTCTGGAAACACCATATATTTT. Amino acids: CAWSVGNSGNTIYF.

The chain recombines TRBV30 with TRBJ2-7; no firm D call. The CDR3 spans 15 residues. Germline V gene sequence: CDR1 GTSNPN, CDR2 SVGIG (reference sequence). The V gene lost 0 bases and the J gene lost 2 bases, with 14 bases spanning the gap. The CDR3 is CAWSVGPSATYEQYF. CDR3 DNA sequence: TGTGCCTGGAGTGTAGGACCCTCAGCCACCTACGAGCAGTACTTC.

The chain joins TRBV5-4 to TRBJ1-2, with a tentative D call TRBD1 (5 bases). Germline CDR1 reads SGHNT; CDR2 reads YYREEE (reference sequence). The V end was cut by 1 base, the J end by 4 bases, with 11 bases between. The CDR3 runs 14 residues. The CDR3 DNA is TGTGCCAGCAGCTTGCAGGGAACCCCCTATGGCTACACCTTC. Translated, it gives CASSLQGTPYGYTF.

The chain uses TRBV13 and TRBJ1-1, with D perhaps TRBD1 (6 bases). Germline V gene lookup returns CDR1 PRHDT and CDR2 FYEKMQ (reference sequence). V gave up 5 bases and J gave up 5 bases, with 18 bases separating them. The CDR3 is 15 amino acids. CDR3 sequence (DNA): TGTGCCAGCAGCCTCTCCCCCCGGGGGGCGACTGAAGCTTTCTTT. Translation: CASSLSPRGATEAFF.

The sample holds one count of this clone. Other DNA sequences in this specimen translate into the identical CDR3. This rearrangement joins TRBV9 to TRBJ2-5; D not certain. CDR1 and CDR2 (germline): SGDLS, YYNGEE. Trimming left V 3 bases short and J 0 bases short, with 3 bases between. The CDR3 has 12 residues. In nucleotides, the CDR3 is TGTGCCAGCAGCGGAGACCAAGAGACCCAGTACTTC. It translates to CASSGDQETQYF.

As to this clone: This CDR3 is also generated by other DNA sequences in the sample. The chain links TRBV28 to TRBJ2-7; D is unclear. V shed 4 bases and J shed 0 bases, with 10 bases lying between them. The CDR3 totals 14 residues. Germline V lookup: CDR1 MDHEN, CDR2 SYDVKM. The CDR3 bases are TGTGCCAGCAGTTCCCAAGGCAGCTCCTACGAGCAGTACTTC. This codes for CASSSQGSSYEQYF. Full variable domain (missing parts from reference TRBV28 and TRBJ2-7): DVKVTQSSRYLVKRTGEKVFLECVQDMDHENMFWYRQDPGLGLRLIYFSYDVKMKEKGDIPEGYSVSREKKERFSLILESASTNQTSMYLCASSSQGSSYEQYFGPGTRLTVT.

The chain is built from TRBV10-1 and TRBJ2-7; D remains unclear. Trimming shortened V by 6 bases and J by 5 bases, and 14 bases separated the two germline ends. From germline, CDR1 is WNHNN and CDR2 SYGVQD (reference sequence). The CDR3 runs to 13 residues. The chain's CDR3 is CASRLLGYNEQYF. DNA for the CDR3: TGCGCCAGCAGGCTCTTGGGGTATAACGAGCAGTACTTC.

The chain joins TRBV29-1 to TRBJ2-1; 9 bases agree with TRBD1. This CDR3 region has 12 residues. Germline-derived CDR1 and CDR2 are SQVTM and ANQGSEA. Germline trimming cut 8 bases from V and 4 bases from J; bases unmatched to any gene: 3. The CDR3 sequence is CSIQGAYNEQFF. In DNA form, the CDR3 reads TGCAGCATACAGGGGGCGTACAATGAGCAGTTCTTC.

The chain carries TRBV13 and TRBJ1-3; no reliable D call. The ends were cut back, 4 bases at V and 4 bases at J, with 17 bases in the middle. Per germline, CDR1 PRHDT and CDR2 FYEKMQ (reference sequence). CDR3 length: 16 residues. The CDR3 is CASSSAGTRIGNTIYF. CDR3 sequence (DNA): TGTGCCAGCAGCTCTGCAGGAACTAGAATCGGAAACACCATATATTTT.

The CDR3 region is CASSFKFRELFF. The CDR3 DNA reads as TGTGCCAGCAGCTTTAAGTTCCGGGAGCTGTTTTTT. The chain recombines TRBV5-6 with TRBJ2-2, with D unresolved. Germline V gene sequence: CDR1 SGHDT, CDR2 YYEEEE. This CDR3 is built from 12 residues. V was cut by 2 bases and J by 9 bases, with 8 bases left in between.

The V gene is TRBV27, the J gene TRBJ1-5; the match to TRBD1 covers 7 bases. The CDR3 extends over 17 amino acids. V was clipped by 5 bases and J by 6 bases; unmatched bases: 16. Germline CDR1 and CDR2: MNHEY and SMNVEV (reference sequence). The CDR3 sequence: CASSPSTGNDLSQPQHF. In DNA form, the CDR3 reads TGTGCCAGCAGTCCCTCGACAGGGAACGATCTCTCTCAGCCCCAGCATTTT.

This rearrangement joins TRBV5-1 to TRBJ1-1; D gene uncertain. In germline, CDR1 is SGHRS, CDR2 YFSETQ. Trimming removed 6 bases from V and 1 base from J, with 13 bases in between. CDR3 length equals 14 residues. The CDR3 region has the DNA TGCGCCAGCAACGCGCGGGGAGCGAACACTGAAGCTTTCTTT. Translated: CASNARGANTEAFF.

CDR3 DNA sequence: TGTGCCAGCAGTCCTAGCGGGGGCCTTGACAATGAGCAGTTCTTC. As protein: CASSPSGGLDNEQFF. The chain links TRBV2 to TRBJ2-1; 10 bases fit TRBD2. CDR3 length equals 15 residues. Germline V gene sequence: CDR1 SNHLY, CDR2 FYNNEI. V was clipped by 5 bases and J by 5 bases; unmatched bases: 6.

This chain uses TRBV28 with TRBJ2-3; 9 bases align to TRBD1. The trim removed 5 bases at V and 3 bases at J, leaving 9 bases unmatched. Germline CDR1 and CDR2: MDHEN and SYDVKM. The CDR3 runs to 16 residues. The CDR3 DNA reads as TGTGCCAGCAGTACATCCGGGACAGGGCAAACAGATACGCAGTATTTT. Translating it yields CASSTSGTGQTDTQYF.